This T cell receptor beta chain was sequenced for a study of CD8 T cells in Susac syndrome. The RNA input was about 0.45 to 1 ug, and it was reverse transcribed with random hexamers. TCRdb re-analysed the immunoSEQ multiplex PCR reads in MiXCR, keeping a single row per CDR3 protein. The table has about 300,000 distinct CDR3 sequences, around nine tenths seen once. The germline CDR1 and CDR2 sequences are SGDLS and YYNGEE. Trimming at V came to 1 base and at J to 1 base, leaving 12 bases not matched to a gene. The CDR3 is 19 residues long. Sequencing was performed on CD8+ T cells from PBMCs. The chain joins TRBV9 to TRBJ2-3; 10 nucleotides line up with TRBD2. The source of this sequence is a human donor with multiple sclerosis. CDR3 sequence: CASSVPSLAGELGTDTQYF. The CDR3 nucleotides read TGTGCCAGCAGCGTACCCTCCCTAGCGGGAGAATTAGGCACAGATACGCAGTATTTT.